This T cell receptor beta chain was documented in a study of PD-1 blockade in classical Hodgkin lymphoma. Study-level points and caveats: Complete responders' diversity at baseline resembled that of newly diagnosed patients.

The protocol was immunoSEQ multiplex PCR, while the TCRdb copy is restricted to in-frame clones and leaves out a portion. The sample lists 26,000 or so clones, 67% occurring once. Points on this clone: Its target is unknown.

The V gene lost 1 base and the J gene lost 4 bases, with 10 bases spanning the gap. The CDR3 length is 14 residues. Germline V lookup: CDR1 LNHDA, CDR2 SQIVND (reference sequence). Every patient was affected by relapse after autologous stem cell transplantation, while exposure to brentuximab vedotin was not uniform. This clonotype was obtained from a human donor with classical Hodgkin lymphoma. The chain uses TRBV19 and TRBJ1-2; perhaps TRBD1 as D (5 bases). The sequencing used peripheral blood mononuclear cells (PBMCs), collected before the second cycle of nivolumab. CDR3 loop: CASSIVPGGYGYTF. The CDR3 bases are TGTGCCAGTAGTATAGTTCCCGGGGGCTATGGCTACACCTTC.